The clone carrying this TCR beta chain appeared a few times. Its antigen is unidentified. This sample was taken from a study of cytomegalovirus exposure and HLA in healthy donors. Study-level results: DRB1 had the most TCR associations and HLA-C the fewest, a later analysis found, with rates varying by HLA locus. Usually a TCR sequence was rare, but some public TCRs were found in many donors. The authors reported that TCR beta sequences could predict HLA-A and HLA-B alleles. These predictions were accurate for most subjects in the first cohort. An observed cluster of highly shared sequence variants was recorded as a likely sequencing artifact.

CDR1 is MNHEY and CDR2 is SMNVEV in the germline V gene (reference sequence). This CDR3 is built from 13 residues. V lost 4 bases to trimming and J lost 8 bases; unmatched junction nucleotides: 7. Amplification used 60 Vbeta primers and 13 Jbeta primers. The table came from immunoSEQ multiplex PCR; TCRdb's copy has only in-frame clones and leaves some out. The table includes about 200,000 clones, approximately 83% detected once. The material sequenced was PBMCs. V and J are TRBV27 and TRBJ1-2, with 7 bases fitting TRBD1. This sequence was found in a boy between 2 and 15 years old in good health and CMV-seronegative. DNA of the CDR3: TGTGCCAGCAGTTCCGACAGGGCTCACGGCTACACCTTC. Its translation is CASSSDRAHGYTF.